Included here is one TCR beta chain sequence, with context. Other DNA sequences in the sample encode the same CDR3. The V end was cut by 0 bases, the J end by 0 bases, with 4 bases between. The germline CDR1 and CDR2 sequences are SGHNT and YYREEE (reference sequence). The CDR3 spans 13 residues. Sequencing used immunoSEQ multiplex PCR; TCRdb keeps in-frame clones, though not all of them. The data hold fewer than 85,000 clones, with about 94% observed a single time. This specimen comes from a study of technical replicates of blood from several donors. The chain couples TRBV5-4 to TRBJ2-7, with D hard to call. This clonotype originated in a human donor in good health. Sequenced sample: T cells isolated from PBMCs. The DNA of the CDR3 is TGTGCCAGCAGCTTGGCCCTCTCCTACGAGCAGTACTTC. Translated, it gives CASSLALSYEQYF.